This record looks at one TCR beta chain sequence and its context. In the original workflow: Reference gene primer amplification gave estimated nucleated cell counts. The repertoire was sequenced with immunoSEQ multiplex PCR; TCRdb's copy has only in-frame clones and lacks some. The DNA gave D and trimming, while V, J and clone size come from that table. This table holds approximately 310,000 clones, 70% to 90% found once. Ages ranged from about 18 to 89 years, with residence in 24 US areas. The recovered donors of Cohort 3 showed two negative PCRs, clearance, or symptom resolution. This sample was included in a study of blood T cell repertoires in COVID-19. Germline V gene data show CDR1 as KGHDR and CDR2 as SFDVKD. CDR3 length: 16 amino acids. The trim removed 0 bases at V and 4 bases at J, leaving 5 bases unmatched.

The gene calls are TRBV24-1 and TRBJ2-7; 10 nucleotides line up with TRBD1. The sequencing input was PBMCs or T cells enriched from blood (not recorded which). This TCR was recovered from a man aged 25-40 years who had recovered from COVID-19. The CDR3 nucleotides are TGTGCCACCAGTGATTTGTCCGGGACAGGGGTATACGAGCAGTACTTC. It encodes CATSDLSGTGVYEQYF.